The present TCR beta chain was sequenced within a study listed by TCRdb under 2016. This clonotype has just a few counts. This receptor's antigen is unknown. Within one base of it there is no much larger clone, and no base qualities were kept. The CDR3 spans 16 residues, from the cysteine through the phenylalanine. The DNA shown is the 48-base CDR3, in frame from base 1. The CDR1 and CDR2 encoded by the germline V gene are LGHNA and YNFKEQ. V is cut by 0 bases and J by 1 base, and the space between the germline ends is 11 bases. To prepare the library, RT-PCR was applied. The sequencer listed for this sample is Illumina MiSeq. TCRdb passed the public sequencing reads through fastp at Q25 and MiXCR, retaining productive beta sequences. Each CDR3 protein gets just one entry, which takes the most common genes and DNA from the rows behind it. The sample table contains approximately 720,000 distinct CDR3 sequences; only one count was recorded for 14% of them. Of the sample, 3% to 4.5% is held by the ten largest clones.

The sequenced material came from memory CD4+ T cells from blood. This chain is built from TRBV4-2 and TRBJ2-3, with the D gene not confidently named. This clonotype was sampled from a female donor in good health, serving as a healthy control. The DNA is as follows: TGTGCCAGCAGCCAAGATTTTGGCAGCCGCACAGATACGCAGTATTTT. It encodes CASSQDFGSRTDTQYF.